Reported below is one T cell receptor beta chain. Its antigen remains unidentified. TCRdb itself ran the RT-PCR reads through MiXCR, one entry per CDR3 protein. Among about 520,000 distinct CDR3 sequences listed, roughly 25% were seen once. Trimming took off 8 bases at V and 4 bases at J, with 9 bases between the two ends. Germline lookup yields CDR1 SGHTA and CDR2 FQGNSA. The CDR3 has 12 residues. This sample stems from a study of response to subunit inactivated influenza vaccine. Study outcomes and limitations: Seasonal influenza vaccination, on each occasion, was suggested by the authors to recruit few new T cells.

Specimen: CD4+ T cells sorted from PBMCs, collected roughly 5 days after vaccination. This chain connects TRBV7-2 to TRBJ1-3; D gene uncertain. The clonotype was recovered from a man aged 50-60 years who received an inactivated influenza vaccine. The CDR3 loop is CASGSFGNTIYF. The CDR3 DNA reads as TGTGCCAGCGGCTCCTTCGGAAACACCATATATTTT.